The 26 T cell receptor beta chains below come from one sample, sequenced in a study of blood T cell repertoires in COVID-19. Assay used: immunoSEQ multiplex PCR; TCRdb lists only in-frame clones, some missing. The sample has some 200,000 clones; about 89% are singletons. Sequenced: peripheral blood. The receptors shown here come from a woman in her forties with acute or convalescent COVID-19.

This sequence joins TRBV6-2 or TRBV6-3 and TRBJ1-5, with 7 bases aligning to TRBD1. Germline trimming cut 0 bases from V and 6 bases from J; bases unmatched to any gene: 8. This CDR3 has 16 amino acids. In germline, CDR1 is MNHEY, CDR2 SVGEGT. The CDR3 loop reads CASSYSDTGVRQPQHF. The CDR3 DNA reads as TGTGCCAGCAGTTACTCAGATACAGGGGTGCGTCAGCCCCAGCATTTT.

The chain links TRBV6-2 or TRBV6-3 to TRBJ1-1; D might be TRBD1 (5 bases). Deletions cut 6 bases from V and 6 bases from J, with 17 bases between. CDR1 and CDR2 (germline): MNHEY, SVGEGT. This CDR3 spans 14 amino acids. CDR3 DNA sequence: TGTGCCAGCAGCAGACAGAAAGTGGAGCCTGAAGCTTTCTTT. Translation: CASSRQKVEPEAFF.

This chain joins TRBV7-8 and TRBJ2-7; a weak D match, TRBD1 (5 bases). The CDR3 has 13 residues. Germline V gene sequence: CDR1 SGHVS, CDR2 FQNEAQ. With 5 bases removed from V and 1 base from J, the gap between germline ends came to 9 bases. The CDR3 region has the DNA TGTGCCAGCAGCGACACAGGTTCCTACGAGCAGTACGTC. It translates to CASSDTGSYEQYV.

This clone was found once. The rearrangement links TRBV5-5 to TRBJ2-1; D not certain. In germline, CDR1 is SGHKS, CDR2 YYEKEE (reference sequence). The CDR3 is 14 amino acids. Trimming removed 1 base from V and 0 bases from J, with 5 bases in between. This CDR3 is CASSLTSSYNEQFF. The CDR3 coding sequence is TGTGCCAGCAGCTTGACGAGCTCCTACAATGAGCAGTTCTTC.

There are a few counts of this clone. The chain joins TRBV12-3 or TRBV12-4 to TRBJ1-1; D ambiguous. This CDR3 is built from 12 residues. Trimming removed 6 bases from V and 4 bases from J, with 9 bases in between. The CDR3: CASRTGTTEAFF. CDR3 DNA sequence: TGTGCCAGCAGAACGGGTACCACTGAAGCTTTCTTT.

J is TRBJ2-7 and V is TRBV6-5; D perhaps matches TRBD1 (7 bases). V gave up 5 bases and J gave up 7 bases, with 12 bases separating them. The germline V gene encodes CDR1 MNHEY and CDR2 SVGAGI. CDR3 length: 12 amino acids. CDR3 region: CASSQTGREQYV. The DNA for the CDR3 is TGTGCCAGCAGTCAGACAGGGAGGGAGCAGTACGTC.

The V gene is TRBV4-1, the J gene TRBJ2-3, with 8 bases identical to TRBD2. CDR3 length: 15 amino acids. The V gene end was trimmed by 3 bases and the J gene end by 1 base; junction bases not matched to a gene: 3. Germline CDR1 MGHRA, CDR2 YSYEKL. The CDR3 region has the DNA TGCGCCAGCAGCCACCCTAGCGGGCGCACAGATACGCAGTATTTT. It specifies CASSHPSGRTDTQYF.

The gene calls are TRBV12-3 or TRBV12-4 and TRBJ2-3, with 9 bases aligning to TRBD2. Trimming removed 7 bases from V and 4 bases from J; junction bases left unmatched: 0. The CDR3 covers 12 residues. CDR3 in DNA: TGTGCCAGCATAGCGGGGGCAGATACGCAGTATTTT. Its translation is CASIAGADTQYF.

This clone was seen a single time. The chain carries TRBV5-5 and TRBJ1-1; 9 positions agree with TRBD1. In germline, CDR1 is SGHKS, CDR2 YYEKEE (reference sequence). V dropped 4 bases and J dropped 9; count of bases not matched to a gene: 4. CDR3 size: 12 residues. The chain's CDR3 is CASSRNRGQAFF. CDR3 coding DNA: TGTGCCAGCAGCCGTAACAGGGGGCAAGCTTTCTTT.

Written as DNA, the CDR3 is TGTGCCAGCAGCCGTGACAGTTTCTCCTACGAGCAGTACGTC. This sequence encodes CASSRDSFSYEQYV. V and J are TRBV14 and TRBJ2-7; TRBD1 is a possible D gene (5 bases). The germline V gene has CDR1 SGHDN and CDR2 FVKESK. There are 14 residues in the CDR3. The ends were cut back, 4 bases at V and 0 bases at J, with 10 bases in the middle.

Here the CDR3 reads CASSVGIGVGQPQHF. CDR3 DNA: TGTGCCAGCAGCGTAGGGATCGGGGTAGGTCAGCCCCAGCATTTT. The chain links TRBV9 to TRBJ1-5; D is undetermined. V was shortened by 0 bases and J by 6 bases, with 13 bases between the two germline ends. CDR1 and CDR2 from the germline V gene are SGDLS and YYNGEE. The CDR3 spans 15 residues.

CDR3 bases: TGTGCCAGCTCACGATCGGCCAGGGGGGATGGAAACACCATATATTTT. Translation gives CASSRSARGDGNTIYF. The chain recombines TRBV18 with TRBJ1-3; 7 bases are shared with TRBD1. V shed 4 bases and J 3 bases; nucleotides not matched to a gene: 9. This CDR3 is built from 16 residues. Germline CDR1 KGHSH, CDR2 LQKENI.

The chain links TRBV7-3 to TRBJ1-1; tentative D call: TRBD1 (5 bases). V lost 4 bases, J lost 4 bases, and 10 bases lay in between. There are 13 residues in the CDR3. The germline CDR1 and CDR2 sequences are SGHTA and FQGTGA. This CDR3 is CASSSGGSTEAFF. As DNA, the CDR3 is TGTGCCAGCAGCTCGGGGGGGAGCACTGAAGCTTTCTTT.

The chain joins TRBV29-1 to TRBJ1-4; tentative D call: TRBD1 (6 bases). The ends were cut back, 6 bases at V and 2 bases at J, with 10 bases in the middle. Germline CDR1 SQVTM, CDR2 ANQGSEA. This CDR3 contains 13 residues. CDR3 residues: CSVEGGTNEKLFF. CDR3 DNA sequence: TGCAGCGTCGAGGGGGGGACTAATGAAAAACTGTTTTTT. Full variable domain (missing parts from reference TRBV29-1 and TRBJ1-4): SAVISQKPSRDICQRGTSLTIQCQVDSQVTMMFWYRQQPGQSLTLIATANQGSEATYESGFVIDKFPISRPNLTFSTLTVSNMSPEDSSIYLCSVEGGTNEKLFFGSGTQLSVL.

The chain employs TRBV3-1 (or the pseudogene TRBV3-2) and TRBJ1-1; D remains unclear. Germline CDR1 LGHDT, CDR2 YNNKEL (reference sequence). The CDR3 covers 15 residues. V lost 3 bases and J lost 0, with 11 bases in between. Here the CDR3 reads CASSQGVTMNTEAFF. As DNA, the CDR3 is TGTGCCAGCAGCCAGGGCGTTACCATGAACACTGAAGCTTTCTTT.

The chain couples TRBV10-1 to TRBJ1-6; 7 positions match TRBD1. J lost 5 bases, V lost 7 bases, and 11 bases had no gene match. Germline V gives CDR1 WNHNN, CDR2 SYGVQD (reference sequence). The CDR3 contains 16 residues. CDR3 sequence reads: CASTPARQGDNSPLHF. The DNA of the CDR3 is TGCGCCAGCACCCCGGCCAGGCAGGGGGATAATTCACCCCTCCACTTT.

This sequence joins TRBV5-1 and TRBJ1-1; D gene unclear. Trimming stripped 0 bases from V and 10 bases from J, with 10 bases between. Germline V lookup: CDR1 SGHRS, CDR2 YFSETQ. The CDR3 is 12 amino acids. The CDR3 coding sequence is TGCGCCAGCAGCTTGGCGGGCAGCGGAGCTTTCTTT. This gives the protein CASSLAGSGAFF. Drawing the rest from reference TRBV5-1 and TRBJ1-1, the complete variable domain is KAGVTQTPRYLIKTRGQQVTLSCSPISGHRSVSWYQQTPGQGLQFLFEYFSETQRNKGNFPGRFSGRQFSNSRSEMNVSTLELGDSALYLCASSLAGSGAFFGQGTRLTVV.

This rearrangement joins TRBV11-2 to TRBJ1-2, with a possible D match to TRBD1 (5 bases). The CDR3 totals 15 residues. Trimming shortened V by 5 bases and J by 8 bases, and 21 bases separated the two germline ends. CDR1 and CDR2 (germline): SGHAT, FQNNGV. The CDR3 protein is CASSPISAGGKGYTF. The CDR3 DNA is TGTGCCAGCAGCCCTATCTCAGCGGGGGGTAAGGGCTACACCTTC.

This clone was recorded only once. The chain has TRBV6-5 and TRBJ1-2, with TRBD1 as a possible D gene (5 bases). The germline gives CDR1 MNHEY, CDR2 SVGAGI. Trimming took off 9 bases at V and 3 bases at J, with 8 bases between the two ends. The CDR3 is 11 residues long. CDR3: CASATDYGYTF. The DNA of the CDR3 is TGTGCCAGTGCGACAGACTATGGCTACACCTTC.

This sequence joins TRBV27 and TRBJ1-3; D not resolved. This CDR3 has 15 residues. V lost 5 bases to trimming and J lost 8 bases, with 19 bases between them. Per the germline V gene, CDR1 is MNHEY and CDR2 is SMNVEV (reference sequence). Written as DNA, the CDR3 is TGTGCCAGCAGTCCCCCCCGGACGGAGGGAGACACCATATATTTT. Residues: CASSPPRTEGDTIYF.

V gene TRBV5-1 combines with J gene TRBJ1-6; 9 bases are shared with TRBD1. The trim removed 3 bases at V and 5 bases at J, leaving 3 bases unmatched. The CDR3 has 15 amino acids. CDR1 is SGHRS, CDR2 YFSETQ, per germline. CDR3 residues: CASSSGTGNNSPLHF. The CDR3 nucleotides read TGCGCCAGCAGCTCGGGGACAGGGAATAATTCACCCCTCCACTTT.

The genes are TRBV5-1 and TRBJ1-2; 10 bases map to TRBD1. Germline CDR1 SGHRS, CDR2 YFSETQ. The J segment lost 1 base and the V segment lost 4 bases, leaving 7 bases of the junction unmatched. The CDR3 has 16 residues. The CDR3 nucleotides are TGCGCCAGCAGCCCCCGGACAGGGGGGGGTAACTATGGCTACACCTTC. Its protein is CASSPRTGGGNYGYTF.

This chain links TRBV29-1 with TRBJ1-2; 7 bases are a match to TRBD1. With V trimmed by 6 bases and J by 2 bases, 9 bases remained unmatched. Germline CDR1 reads SQVTM; CDR2 reads ANQGSEA. There are 14 residues in the CDR3. The CDR3 region is CSVDRQGLNYGYTF. The CDR3 DNA reads as TGCAGCGTGGATCGACAGGGATTAAACTATGGCTACACCTTC.

The gene calls are TRBV9 and TRBJ1-2; 7 bases fit TRBD1. V lost 4 bases, J lost 4 bases, and 13 bases stayed unmatched. The V gene's germline CDR1 is SGDLS and CDR2 YYNGEE. The CDR3 runs to 16 residues. The CDR3 DNA sequence: TGTGCCAGCAGCTCACGGACGAGGGGGCGCGGCTATGGCTACACCTTC. It codes for CASSSRTRGRGYGYTF.

V usage is TRBV19 and J usage is TRBJ1-1; tentatively, D is TRBD1 (6 bases). CDR3 length: 17 residues. In germline, CDR1 is LNHDA, CDR2 SQIVND (reference sequence). V was shortened by 8 bases and J by 3 bases, with 25 bases between the two germline ends. Here the CDR3 reads CASRSPPWTERDTEAFF. The CDR3, as DNA: TGTGCCAGTCGATCTCCCCCATGGACAGAAAGGGACACTGAAGCTTTCTTT.

J is TRBJ1-2 and V is TRBV5-6; tentatively, D is TRBD1 (5 bases). CDR3 length equals 14 residues. V shed 4 bases and J shed 1 base, with 11 bases lying between them. Germline CDR1 and CDR2: SGHDT and YYEEEE. Written as DNA, the CDR3 is TGTGCCAGCAGCCCTGGGGGGTTTAACTATGGCTACACCTTC. It codes for CASSPGGFNYGYTF.